This passage covers 12 T cell receptor beta chains from one sample sequenced in a study of blood T cell repertoires in COVID-19. Sequenced by immunoSEQ multiplex PCR; TCRdb stores in-frame clones only, minus some. Counted here are 200,000 to 250,000 clones, approximately 86% occurring once; the ten biggest clones make up 3%. Sequenced: peripheral blood. The receptor set was obtained from a woman aged 30 to 39 who had recovered from COVID-19.

The gene calls are TRBV18 and TRBJ2-1, with 8 bases fitting TRBD1. The V gene end was trimmed by 3 bases and the J gene end by 12 bases; junction bases not matched to a gene: 4. The CDR3 is 12 residues long. Germline V gene sequence: CDR1 KGHSH, CDR2 LQKENI. The CDR3 sequence: CASSPGQGGQFF. Written as DNA, the CDR3 is TGTGCCAGCTCACCCGGACAGGGTGGGCAGTTCTTC.

This clone was observed a single time. V and J are TRBV5-1 and TRBJ2-2; D gene uncertain. V was clipped by 0 bases and J by 6 bases, with 6 bases between them. This CDR3 spans 13 amino acids. The germline CDR1 and CDR2 sequences are SGHRS and YFSETQ. The CDR3 DNA is TGCGCCAGCAGCTTGGATGGAGCCGGGGAGCTGTTTTTT. Translated: CASSLDGAGELFF.

The chain joins TRBV7-9 to TRBJ2-3, with TRBD1 matching 7 bases. Looked up from germline, CDR1 is SEHNR and CDR2 is FQNEAQ (reference sequence). With V trimmed by 6 bases and J by 6 bases, 3 bases remained unmatched. CDR3 size: 12 residues. CDR3 nucleotides: TGTGCCAGCAGGCAACAGGGGGATACGCAGTATTTT. Residues: CASRQQGDTQYF.

V gene TRBV9 combines with J gene TRBJ2-6; perhaps TRBD1 as D (6 bases). Trimming cost V 5 bases and J 0 bases, with 12 bases left between them. CDR1 is SGDLS, CDR2 YYNGEE, per germline. There are 16 residues in the CDR3. The CDR3 bases are TGTGCCAGCAGTCGCACAGGGATCTCTGGGGCCAACGTCCTGACTTTC. This codes for CASSRTGISGANVLTF.

This chain joins TRBV4-1 and TRBJ2-3, with 9 bases lining up with TRBD2. V was pared by 0 bases and J by 3 bases, with 10 bases of the junction left unmatched. Germline V gene data show CDR1 as MGHRA and CDR2 as YSYEKL. This CDR3 is 18 amino acids long. CDR3 loop: CASSQDYGLARETDTQYF. The CDR3 DNA follows: TGCGCCAGCAGCCAAGATTACGGACTAGCGAGGGAAACAGATACGCAGTATTTT.

This chain links TRBV5-5 with TRBJ1-5; no clear D. Germline values: CDR1 SGHKS, CDR2 YYEKEE (reference sequence). This CDR3 spans 16 amino acids. The V end lost 4 bases, the J end lost 1 base, and 15 bases lay between the germline ends. The CDR3 region has the DNA TGTGCCAGCAGCCCCTTCCAGATGGGCAGCAATCAGCCCCAGCATTTT. Amino acids: CASSPFQMGSNQPQHF.

The rearrangement joins TRBV5-1 to TRBJ1-6; the D is unclear. CDR1 and CDR2 (germline): SGHRS, YFSETQ. The CDR3 has 16 amino acids. V lost 4 bases to trimming and J lost 10 bases, with 21 bases between them. CDR3 loop: CASSDGSGPRGSPLHF. CDR3 nucleotides: TGCGCCAGCAGCGATGGGTCGGGCCCGCGGGGATCACCCCTCCACTTT.

The chain links TRBV5-1 to TRBJ2-3; D possibly corresponds to TRBD2 (6 bases). The CDR3 has 17 residues. The ends were cut back, 0 bases at V and 1 base at J, with 15 bases in the middle. In germline, CDR1 is SGHRS, CDR2 YFSETQ. The CDR3 region has the DNA TGCGCCAGCAGCTTGGCCGGGGCGGGGACCGGCACAGATACGCAGTATTTT. It encodes CASSLAGAGTGTDTQYF.

V is TRBV6-5 and J is TRBJ2-7; D ambiguous. The CDR3 covers 13 residues. Between the trimmed V and J ends, which lost 0 bases and 3 bases, there was a span of 6 bases. Germline V CDR1 and CDR2: MNHEY, SVGAGI. The CDR3 loop reads CASSYSQIYEQYF. The CDR3 DNA is TGTGCCAGCAGTTACTCACAGATCTACGAGCAGTACTTC.

The chain has TRBV27 and TRBJ2-7; 10 bases agree with TRBD1. CDR3 length: 16 residues. After removal of 5 bases from V and 7 bases from J, the junction contained 14 bases not matched to a gene. CDR1 is MNHEY and CDR2 is SMNVEV in the germline V gene (reference sequence). CDR3 DNA sequence: TGTGCCAGCAGTCTCCATACCGGGACAGGGGTGGGGGAGCAGTACTTC. Translating gives CASSLHTGTGVGEQYF.

This chain uses TRBV20-1 with TRBJ2-7; 10 positions agree with TRBD2. This CDR3 is built from 18 residues. The germline V gene has CDR1 DFQATT and CDR2 SNEGSKA (reference sequence). Trimming took 3 bases from V and 0 from J; bases not matched to a gene: 14. CDR3 sequence (DNA): TGCAGTGCTAGTAGACTAGCGGGCGGGCCCCAGGCCTCCTACGAGCAGTACTTC. It translates to CSASRLAGGPQASYEQYF.

DNA of the CDR3: TGCGCCAGCAGCTTGGACGGACAGGGGAGTTTTAATGGCTACACCTTC. Residues: CASSLDGQGSFNGYTF. The rearrangement links TRBV5-1 to TRBJ1-2, with 9 bases identical to TRBD1. The CDR3 covers 16 residues. Looked up from germline, CDR1 is SGHRS and CDR2 is YFSETQ. After removal of 0 bases from V and 6 bases from J, the junction contained 9 bases not matched to a gene.